This T cell receptor (beta chain) appears in the sequencing data of a study of OX40 agonist ivuxolimab in advanced cancers. Study background: Ivuxolimab doses were 0.01, 0.1, 0.3, 1.5, 3 or 10 mg/kg every 2 weeks. Subjects had a mean age of around 60 years, with a range of roughly 20 to 79; more than 75% were male. Study outcomes and limitations: Relative to CD4+, CD8+ T cells held more expanded clones on average.

With baseline, cycle 4 day 1, and cycle 7 day 1 as timepoints, blood was sampled. The germline V gene has CDR1 SGDLS and CDR2 YYNGEE. V lost 4 bases to trimming and J lost 1 base, with 9 bases between them. The length of the CDR3 is 15 residues. Remarks on this clone: The antigen is unknown.

Libraries were prepared by immunoSEQ multiplex PCR; TCRdb keeps only in-frame clonotypes and omits some of them. The sample consists of about 17,000 clones, 78% of them appearing once. The chain uses TRBV9 and TRBJ1-6; TRBD1 is a possible D gene (6 bases). This sequence originates from an adult with an advanced solid tumor such as melanoma, head and neck, liver or kidney cancer. The specimen comprised CD4+ or CD8+ T cells sorted from blood, sampled in a trial of the OX40 agonist ivuxolimab. CDR3 sequence (DNA): TGTGCCAGCAGCCCCCAGGGGTCCTATAATTCACCCCTCCACTTT. It is translated as CASSPQGSYNSPLHF.